The 6 T cell receptor beta chains in this list originate from one sample, sequenced in a study of cytotoxic CD8 clonotypes in ibrutinib-treated CLL. Only in-frame clones appear in the TCRdb table, and some are missing; sequencing was by immunoSEQ multiplex PCR. The sample lists some 140,000 clones; roughly 84% were seen once. The sample was PBMCs, taken after 24 months of ibrutinib treatment. These receptors were collected from a human donor with chronic lymphocytic leukemia.

J is TRBJ1-4 and V is TRBV27, with D possibly being TRBD1 (6 bases). Germline V lookup: CDR1 MNHEY, CDR2 SMNVEV (reference sequence). With 6 bases removed from V and 7 bases from J, the gap between germline ends came to 18 bases. This CDR3 has 15 amino acids. The CDR3 nucleotides read TGTGCCAGCAGCCCGGCAGGGGCCCTTAGTGAAAAACTGTTTTTT. Translating it yields CASSPAGALSEKLFF.

V is TRBV6-5 and J is TRBJ2-7; D may correspond to TRBD1 or TRBD2 (7 bases each). This CDR3 is 13 amino acids long. V lost 5 bases and J 6 bases, leaving 14 bases between the germline ends. Germline CDR1 and CDR2: MNHEY and SVGAGI. In nucleotides, the CDR3 is TGTGCCAGCAGTCCCAGGGGGGGTCGCGAGCAGTACTTC. Translated: CASSPRGGREQYF.

This clone was seen a single time. This chain connects TRBV7-2 to TRBJ1-5, with 8 bases aligning to TRBD1. This CDR3 spans 14 amino acids. Germline CDR1 reads SGHTA; CDR2 reads FQGNSA. Losses at the gene ends were 1 base for V and 4 bases for J; bases not matched to a gene: 0. The CDR3 region is CASSLDRGNQPQHF. The CDR3 DNA reads TGTGCCAGCAGCTTAGACAGGGGGAATCAGCCCCAGCATTTT. The complete variable domain, with remaining parts taken from reference TRBV7-2 and TRBJ1-5, reads GAGVSQSPSNKVTEKGKDVELRCDPISGHTALYWYRQSLGQGLEFLIYFQGNSAPDKSGLPSDRFSAERTGGSVSTLTIQRTQQEDSAVYLCASSLDRGNQPQHFGDGTRLSIL.

This clone is termed medium-sized. At the DNA level, this CDR3 is encoded by other sequences in the same sample as well. The chain uses TRBV13 and TRBJ2-5, with no clear D. The germline V and J ends were trimmed by 3 bases and 5 bases, with 4 bases remaining between them. The germline gives CDR1 PRHDT, CDR2 FYEKMQ (reference sequence). The CDR3 runs 11 residues. CDR3 bases: TGTGCCAGCAGCTTTCGGGAGACCCAGTACTTC. Its protein is CASSFRETQYF.

This clone was found a few times. The J gene is TRBJ1-1, the V gene TRBV7-2; D call uncertain. In germline, CDR1 is SGHTA, CDR2 FQGNSA. V lost 4 bases to trimming and J lost 6 bases, with 12 bases between them. This CDR3 is 13 amino acids long. The CDR3 nucleotides are TGTGCCAGCAGCTCACCTGGGCAGGCTGAAGCTTTCTTT. It is translated as CASSSPGQAEAFF.

Only a few counts were recorded for this clone. Distinct nucleotide sequences in the sample also encode this CDR3. The chain carries TRBV6-5 and TRBJ1-1; D unclear. V was clipped by 0 bases and J by 8 bases, with 7 bases between them. This CDR3 is 12 amino acids long. The germline CDR1 and CDR2 sequences are MNHEY and SVGAGI. As DNA, the CDR3 is TGTGCCAGCAGTTACTCGGGGAGGGAAGCTTTCTTT. It codes for CASSYSGREAFF.